Listed below are T cell receptor beta chains from one sample, sequenced in a study of CD8+ T cells in alopecia areata. Here immunoSEQ multiplex PCR was the method, and the copy in TCRdb shows in-frame clones only, minus some. Of over 200,000 clones listed, 57% were seen once; the top ten hold 0.45%. Material: CD4+ T cells sorted from blood, obtained at week 0. The origin of the receptors is a human donor with alopecia areata. CDR3s include the opening cysteine and the closing phenylalanine or tryptophan. Each record gives: V gene, J gene, D gene, clone size, CDR3 protein, CDR3 DNA. A D gene is named only where the DNA matches it firmly. Clone size appears in some rows only: once, few, many, or a class for an expanded clone.

V gene: TRBV30; J gene: TRBJ2-1; D gene: NA; clone size: few; CDR3 protein: CAWSPWGPGEQFF; CDR3 DNA: TGTGCCTGGAGTCCCTGGGGACCTGGAGAGCAGTTCTTC
V gene: TRBV5-1; J gene: TRBJ2-1; D gene: NA; clone size: NA; CDR3 protein: CASSLAGSSYNEQFF; CDR3 DNA: TGCGCCAGCAGCTTGGCCGGGAGCTCCTACAATGAGCAGTTCTTC
V gene: TRBV11-2; J gene: TRBJ2-3; D gene: TRBD2; clone size: NA; CDR3 protein: CASSPGRGGVNTQYF; CDR3 DNA: TGTGCCAGCAGCCCAGGTCGGGGGGGCGTGAATACGCAGTATTTT
V gene: TRBV11-2; J gene: TRBJ2-3; D gene: NA; clone size: NA; CDR3 protein: CASSSQLAPPDTQYF; CDR3 DNA: TGTGCCAGCAGCTCACAGCTAGCCCCCCCAGATACGCAGTATTTT
V gene: TRBV2; J gene: TRBJ2-6; D gene: NA; clone size: NA; CDR3 protein: CASSWASGANVLTF; CDR3 DNA: TGTGCCAGCAGTTGGGCATCTGGGGCCAACGTCCTGACTTTC
V gene: TRBV27; J gene: TRBJ2-5; D gene: NA; clone size: once; CDR3 protein: CARRPSGFPQETQYF; CDR3 DNA: TGTGCCAGGCGGCCTTCAGGGTTCCCCCAAGAGACCCAGTACTTC
V gene: TRBV30; J gene: TRBJ1-2; D gene: NA; clone size: NA; CDR3 protein: CAWSLTRPDGYTF; CDR3 DNA: TGTGCCTGGAGTCTCACGCGCCCGGATGGCTACACCTTC
V gene: TRBV30; J gene: TRBJ1-5; D gene: TRBD1; clone size: NA; CDR3 protein: CAWSLKSGTGNQPQHF; CDR3 DNA: TGTGCCTGGAGTTTAAAATCCGGGACAGGTAATCAGCCCCAGCATTTT
V gene: TRBV4-1; J gene: TRBJ2-7; D gene: TRBD2; clone size: NA; CDR3 protein: CASSQRTSGPEQYF; CDR3 DNA: TGCGCCAGCAGCCAACGGACTAGCGGGCCCGAGCAGTACTTC
V gene: TRBV10-3; J gene: TRBJ2-7; D gene: NA; clone size: NA; CDR3 protein: CAISESVGRGGLGEQYF; CDR3 DNA: TGTGCCATCAGTGAGTCGGTCGGCAGGGGTGGCCTGGGGGAGCAGTACTTC
V gene: TRBV30; J gene: TRBJ1-6; D gene: NA; clone size: NA; CDR3 protein: CAWNLPNSPLHF; CDR3 DNA: TGTGCCTGGAATCTGCCGAATTCACCCCTCCACTTT
V gene: TRBV7-2; J gene: TRBJ1-5; D gene: NA; clone size: NA; CDR3 protein: CASSLGGYSNQPQHF; CDR3 DNA: TGTGCCAGCAGCTTAGGGGGATATAGCAATCAGCCCCAGCATTTT
V gene: TRBV6-5; J gene: TRBJ2-1; D gene: NA; clone size: NA; CDR3 protein: CASSYRISTHNEQFF; CDR3 DNA: TGTGCCAGCAGTTACAGGATTTCCACACACAATGAGCAGTTCTTC
V gene: TRBV30; J gene: TRBJ2-2; D gene: NA; clone size: NA; CDR3 protein: CAWSSVVSAGELFF; CDR3 DNA: TGTGCCTGGAGTTCTGTGGTTAGCGCCGGGGAGCTGTTTTTT
V gene: TRBV30; J gene: TRBJ2-6; D gene: NA; clone size: NA; CDR3 protein: CAWRRGRGRPGANVLTF; CDR3 DNA: TGTGCCTGGAGAAGGGGCAGGGGGAGGCCTGGGGCCAACGTCCTGACTTTC
V gene: TRBV2; J gene: TRBJ2-1; D gene: TRBD2; clone size: few; CDR3 protein: CASKLAGALGEQFF; CDR3 DNA: TGTGCCAGCAAACTAGCGGGAGCTTTAGGTGAGCAGTTCTTC
V gene: TRBV29-1; J gene: TRBJ2-3; D gene: NA; clone size: NA; CDR3 protein: CSVEGRATDTQYF; CDR3 DNA: TGCAGCGTTGAGGGTAGGGCCACAGATACGCAGTATTTT
V gene: TRBV25-1; J gene: TRBJ1-5; D gene: NA; clone size: NA; CDR3 protein: CASSELQESNQPQHF; CDR3 DNA: TGTGCCAGCAGTGAATTACAGGAGTCCAATCAGCCCCAGCATTTT
V gene: TRBV2; J gene: TRBJ1-3; D gene: NA; clone size: NA; CDR3 protein: CASSERSSGNTIYF; CDR3 DNA: TGTGCCAGCAGTGAAAGGAGCTCTGGAAACACCATATATTTT
V gene: TRBV29-1; J gene: TRBJ2-5; D gene: TRBD2; clone size: few; CDR3 protein: CSGWGLAGETQYF; CDR3 DNA: TGCAGCGGCTGGGGGCTAGCGGGGGAGACCCAGTACTTC
V gene: TRBV7-9; J gene: TRBJ2-5; D gene: TRBD2; clone size: NA; CDR3 protein: CASSLARGRLAETQYF; CDR3 DNA: TGTGCCAGCAGCTTAGCACGGGGTAGACTAGCGGAGACCCAGTACTTC
V gene: TRBV30; J gene: TRBJ2-1; D gene: NA; clone size: NA; CDR3 protein: CAWSRSSYNEQFF; CDR3 DNA: TGTGCCTGGAGTAGGAGCTCCTACAATGAGCAGTTCTTC
V gene: TRBV7-7; J gene: TRBJ2-5; D gene: TRBD1; clone size: NA; CDR3 protein: CASSKTGTEETQYF; CDR3 DNA: TGTGCCAGCAGCAAGACCGGGACAGAAGAGACCCAGTACTTC
V gene: TRBV18; J gene: TRBJ1-5; D gene: NA; clone size: NA; CDR3 protein: CASSPRATEQPQHF; CDR3 DNA: TGTGCCAGCTCACCACGCGCTACAGAACAGCCCCAGCATTTT
V gene: TRBV5-1; J gene: TRBJ1-2; D gene: TRBD1; clone size: NA; CDR3 protein: CASSFGQGGGYTF; CDR3 DNA: TGCGCCAGCAGCTTCGGACAGGGAGGCGGCTACACCTTC
V gene: TRBV6-5; J gene: TRBJ2-7; D gene: NA; clone size: few; CDR3 protein: CASSYSRALGDYEQYF; CDR3 DNA: TGTGCCAGCAGTTACTCCCGAGCGTTGGGGGACTACGAGCAGTACTTC
V gene: TRBV29-1; J gene: TRBJ2-3; D gene: TRBD2; clone size: NA; CDR3 protein: CSGLLAGGLRSTDTQYF; CDR3 DNA: TGCAGCGGATTACTAGCGGGGGGGCTCCGTAGCACAGATACGCAGTATTTT
V gene: TRBV5-4; J gene: TRBJ2-2; D gene: TRBD1; clone size: NA; CDR3 protein: CASSLIDRGDNTGELFF; CDR3 DNA: TGTGCCAGCAGCCTGATCGACAGGGGTGATAACACCGGGGAGCTGTTTTTT
V gene: TRBV11-2; J gene: TRBJ2-5; D gene: NA; clone size: once; CDR3 protein: CASSLGTASQETQYF; CDR3 DNA: TGTGCCAGCAGCCTCGGGACGGCATCCCAAGAGACCCAGTACTTC
V gene: TRBV6-1; J gene: TRBJ2-5; D gene: NA; clone size: few; CDR3 protein: CASRSRYQETQYF; CDR3 DNA: TGTGCCAGCAGATCCAGGTACCAAGAGACCCAGTACTTC
V gene: TRBV9; J gene: TRBJ1-3; D gene: NA; clone size: NA; CDR3 protein: CASSKAGNTIYF; CDR3 DNA: TGTGCCAGCAGTAAAGCTGGAAACACCATATATTTT
V gene: TRBV29-1; J gene: TRBJ2-3; D gene: NA; clone size: NA; CDR3 protein: CSVVGLTDTQYF; CDR3 DNA: TGCAGCGTTGTGGGACTTACAGATACGCAGTATTTT
V gene: TRBV29-1; J gene: TRBJ2-3; D gene: NA; clone size: few; CDR3 protein: CSVGADTQYF; CDR3 DNA: TGCAGCGTTGGCGCCGATACGCAGTATTTT
V gene: TRBV7-6; J gene: TRBJ2-1; D gene: NA; clone size: NA; CDR3 protein: CASSLIFPNEQFF; CDR3 DNA: TGTGCCAGCAGCTTAATATTCCCCAATGAGCAGTTCTTC
V gene: TRBV19; J gene: TRBJ1-2; D gene: NA; clone size: NA; CDR3 protein: CASSISFQGNYGYTF; CDR3 DNA: TGTGCCAGTAGTATCTCTTTTCAGGGCAACTATGGCTACACCTTC
V gene: TRBV7-2; J gene: TRBJ2-3; D gene: NA; clone size: few; CDR3 protein: CASSLGWGTDTQYF; CDR3 DNA: TGTGCCAGCAGCTTAGGCTGGGGCACAGATACGCAGTATTTT
V gene: TRBV6-5; J gene: TRBJ1-1; D gene: NA; clone size: once; CDR3 protein: CASSYSLGMNTEAFF; CDR3 DNA: TGTGCCAGCAGTTACTCGCTAGGTATGAACACTGAAGCTTTCTTT
V gene: TRBV5-1; J gene: TRBJ2-1; D gene: TRBD2; clone size: NA; CDR3 protein: CASSFISLADSYNEQFF; CDR3 DNA: TGCGCCAGCAGCTTCATTAGTCTAGCGGACTCCTACAATGAGCAGTTCTTC
V gene: TRBV30; J gene: TRBJ2-3; D gene: TRBD2; clone size: NA; CDR3 protein: CAWSSPGLAPGPDTQYF; CDR3 DNA: TGTGCCTGGAGCTCTCCGGGACTAGCGCCCGGCCCAGATACGCAGTATTTT
V gene: TRBV5-4; J gene: TRBJ1-2; D gene: TRBD1; clone size: NA; CDR3 protein: CASRSPGQGYGYTF; CDR3 DNA: TGTGCCAGCAGGTCTCCGGGACAGGGCTATGGCTACACCTTC
V gene: TRBV11-2; J gene: TRBJ2-1; D gene: NA; clone size: NA; CDR3 protein: CASSLIRAGPYNEQFF; CDR3 DNA: TGTGCCAGCAGCTTAATCCGGGCGGGCCCTTACAATGAGCAGTTCTTC
V gene: TRBV6-5; J gene: TRBJ2-3; D gene: TRBD1; clone size: NA; CDR3 protein: CASSYLGQGADTQYF; CDR3 DNA: TGTGCCAGCAGTTACTTAGGACAGGGAGCAGATACGCAGTATTTT
V gene: TRBV2; J gene: TRBJ2-3; D gene: NA; clone size: few; CDR3 protein: CASSPRGGSHTDTQYF; CDR3 DNA: TGTGCCAGCAGCCCGAGGGGTGGCTCACACACAGATACGCAGTATTTT
V gene: TRBV30; J gene: TRBJ2-1; D gene: TRBD2; clone size: NA; CDR3 protein: CAWSVGLAGGSEQFF; CDR3 DNA: TGTGCCTGGAGTGTAGGACTAGCGGGGGGGAGTGAGCAGTTCTTC
V gene: TRBV29-1; J gene: TRBJ1-1; D gene: TRBD1; clone size: NA; CDR3 protein: CSVEHRGSDTEAFF; CDR3 DNA: TGCAGCGTTGAGCACAGGGGGTCGGACACTGAAGCTTTCTTT
V gene: TRBV7-9; J gene: TRBJ1-2; D gene: NA; clone size: few; CDR3 protein: CASSTQGLHYGYTF; CDR3 DNA: TGTGCCAGCAGCACACAGGGACTACACTATGGCTACACCTTC
V gene: TRBV2; J gene: TRBJ2-7; D gene: NA; clone size: NA; CDR3 protein: CASKVHEFYEQYF; CDR3 DNA: TGTGCCAGCAAGGTTCACGAATTCTACGAGCAGTACTTC
V gene: TRBV7-9; J gene: TRBJ1-1; D gene: TRBD1; clone size: NA; CDR3 protein: CASSPRGSSPEAFF; CDR3 DNA: TGTGCCAGCAGCCCCAGGGGGAGTAGTCCTGAAGCTTTCTTT
V gene: TRBV2; J gene: TRBJ1-2; D gene: TRBD1; clone size: NA; CDR3 protein: CASSGGQVNYGYTF; CDR3 DNA: TGTGCCAGCAGTGGGGGACAGGTTAACTATGGCTACACCTTC
V gene: TRBV30; J gene: TRBJ1-4; D gene: NA; clone size: NA; CDR3 protein: CAWSIVGREKLFF; CDR3 DNA: TGTGCCTGGAGTATCGTCGGTCGGGAAAAACTGTTTTTT
V gene: TRBV30; J gene: TRBJ1-3; D gene: NA; clone size: few; CDR3 protein: CAWTGSGNTIYF; CDR3 DNA: TGTGCCTGGACAGGGTCTGGAAACACCATATATTTT
V gene: TRBV7-3; J gene: TRBJ2-1; D gene: NA; clone size: NA; CDR3 protein: CASSPTGVGSYNEQFF; CDR3 DNA: TGTGCCAGCAGCCCCACGGGTGTGGGCTCCTACAATGAGCAGTTCTTC
V gene: TRBV9; J gene: TRBJ2-7; D gene: NA; clone size: NA; CDR3 protein: CASSPSPQQEGGEQYF; CDR3 DNA: TGTGCCAGCAGCCCGAGCCCCCAGCAGGAGGGCGGCGAGCAGTACTTC
V gene: TRBV7-9; J gene: TRBJ2-7; D gene: NA; clone size: NA; CDR3 protein: CASSPDGSYEQYF; CDR3 DNA: TGTGCCAGCAGCCCCGATGGTTCGTACGAGCAGTACTTC
V gene: TRBV29-1; J gene: TRBJ1-1; D gene: NA; clone size: NA; CDR3 protein: CSVEFTEAFF; CDR3 DNA: TGCAGCGTTGAATTCACTGAAGCTTTCTTT